These 12 T cell receptor beta chains share one sample of origin, sequenced in a study of T cell clonality in common variable immunodeficiency. Here immunoSEQ multiplex PCR was the method, and the copy in TCRdb shows in-frame clones only, minus some. Sampling found approximately 81,000 clones, none seen once. Sequenced: peripheral blood mononuclear cells. These receptors originate from a person aged 18 to 75 in good health.

The sample holds many counts of this clone. The read ends 3 residues before the CDR3 terminus; that terminus is restored from the germline J gene. The rearrangement joins TRBV7-9 to TRBJ1-5; no reliable D call. Germline assignment: CDR1 SEHNR and CDR2 FQNEAQ (reference sequence). The CDR3 totals 15 residues. The germline V and J ends were trimmed by 5 bases and 3 bases, with 14 bases remaining between them. CDR3 bases read: TGTGCCAGCAGCCGAGGTGGCCAGGACAATCAGCCC. Translated: CASSRGGQDNQP. The full CDR3 protein reads CASSRGGQDNQPQHF.

This clone was seen at least ten times. The read ends 3 residues shy of where the CDR3 ends; the end is completed using the germline J gene. The gene calls are TRBV20-1 and TRBJ2-7; tentative D call: TRBD2 (6 bases). The ends were cut back, 6 bases at V and 1 base at J, with 19 bases in the middle. The CDR3 covers 15 residues. Per germline, CDR1 DFQATT and CDR2 SNEGSKA (reference sequence). CDR3 region: CSAKIVGGKSYEQYF. The sequenced CDR3 bases are TGCAGTGCGAAAATCGTGGGGGGAAAATCCTACGAG.

This clone has at least ten counts. The CDR3 is cut off 3 residues early in the read; its end comes from the germline J gene. The V gene is TRBV7-2, the J gene TRBJ1-4, with D perhaps matching TRBD1 (5 bases). The CDR3 is 14 residues long. CDR1 is SGHTA, CDR2 FQGNSA, per germline. V was cut by 5 bases and J by 8 bases, with 15 bases left in between. Here the CDR3 reads CASSISGGKEKLFF. The DNA read from the CDR3 is TGTGCCAGCAGCATAAGTGGGGGGAAGGAAAAA.

This clone was counted at least ten times. With the read ending 3 residues before the CDR3 end, the germline J gene is used to fill in that end. The V gene is TRBV6-4, the J gene TRBJ2-5, with 15 bases matching TRBD2. The CDR3 spans 15 residues. Germline trimming cut 6 bases from V and 4 bases from J; bases unmatched to any gene: 3. CDR1 and CDR2 from the germline V gene are MRHNA and SNTAGT. The CDR3 bases that were read are TGTGCCAGCAGCCCGGGACTAGCGGGAGGAGAGACC. Its translation: CASSPGLAGGET. The full CDR3 protein reads CASSPGLAGGETQYF.

This clone was recorded at least ten times. The read comes to an end 3 residues before the CDR3 does, leaving the germline J gene to fill in the end. V gene TRBV2 combines with J gene TRBJ2-2; TRBD1 aligns across 8 bases. The CDR3 runs 15 residues. The germline V gene has CDR1 SNHLY and CDR2 FYNNEI. The trim removed 4 bases at V and 3 bases at J, leaving 4 bases unmatched. CDR3 sequence: CASSADRVHTGELFF. The covered CDR3 bases are TGTGCCAGCAGTGCGGACAGGGTTCACACCGGGGAG. The full variable domain, with the rest looked up from reference TRBV2 and TRBJ2-2, is EPEVTQTPSHQVTQMGQEVILRCVPISNHLYFYWYRQILGQKVEFLVSFYNNEISEKSEIFDDQFSVERPDGSNFTLKIRSTKLEDSAMYFCASSADRVHTGELFFGEGSRLTVL.

This clone was picked up many times. The CDR3 is cut off 3 residues early in the read; its end comes from the germline J gene. The J gene is TRBJ2-7, the V gene TRBV12-3 or TRBV12-4, with TRBD2 identical over 10 bases. This CDR3 is built from 16 residues. Trimming took 3 bases from V and 4 from J; bases not matched to a gene: 9. This CDR3 is CASSLKLAGKGYEQYF. The sequenced CDR3 bases are TGTGCCAGCAGTTTGAAACTAGCGGGAAAGGGGTACGAG.

This clone was seen ten or more times. The read terminates 3 residues ahead of where the CDR3 ends, so the germline J gene completes it. The V call is TRBV20-1, the J call TRBJ2-4, with 7 bases fitting TRBD2. V was clipped by 2 bases and J by 6 bases; unmatched bases: 10. CDR1 and CDR2 from the germline V gene are DFQATT and SNEGSKA (reference sequence). The CDR3 loop spans 15 amino acids. The CDR3 DNA, read in part, is TGCAGTGCTAGACGTGGCGGGAGCGACTCAAACATT. Encoded protein: CSARRGGSDSNI. In full, the CDR3 reads CSARRGGSDSNIQYF.

This clone has at least ten counts. CDR3 protein: CASSGTRGQKIYLEAFF. Incomplete CDR3 DNA: TGTGCCAGCAGCGGGACCAGGGGGCAGAAGATATATCTGGAA. The chain has TRBV6-2 or TRBV6-3 and TRBJ1-1; 8 positions agree with TRBD1. The sequenced fragment ends 3 residues before the CDR3 boundary, so the rest is inferred from the germline J gene. The germline gives CDR1 MNHEY, CDR2 SVGEGT. The CDR3 length is 17 residues.

In its sample, this clone was seen many times. The CDR3 is CASSPGLGNSPLHF. The CDR3 DNA, read in part, is TGTGCCAGCAGCCCAGGGTTGGGGAATTCACCC. V gene TRBV5-6 combines with J gene TRBJ1-6, with D possibly matching TRBD1 (5 bases). The DNA ends 3 residues before the CDR3 does, and the rest of the CDR3 is filled in from the germline J gene. Germline V gene sequence: CDR1 SGHDT, CDR2 YYEEEE. V was clipped by 4 bases and J by 7 bases, with 12 bases between them. This CDR3 is built from 14 residues.

This clone was seen at least ten times. The observed sequence ends 3 residues before the CDR3 terminus, with the missing tail filled in from the germline J gene. This chain links TRBV24-1 with TRBJ2-3; perhaps TRBD2 as D (5 bases). The germline V and J ends were trimmed by 5 bases and 2 bases, with 13 bases remaining between them. The germline gives CDR1 KGHDR, CDR2 SFDVKD. CDR3 size: 15 residues. The sequenced part of the CDR3 DNA is TGTGCCACCAGTGCGGGTGCTAGCCACACAGATACG. It codes for CATSAGASHTDT. The whole CDR3 reads CATSAGASHTDTQYF.

This clone was picked up many times. The CDR3 extends 3 residues past the end of the read, so its final part is completed from the germline J gene. This sequence joins TRBV27 and TRBJ2-7, with D possibly matching TRBD2 (6 bases). Trimming removed 5 bases from V and 4 bases from J, with 18 bases in between. This CDR3 has 15 amino acids. Germline CDR1 and CDR2: MNHEY and SMNVEV (reference sequence). The sequenced CDR3 bases are TGTGCCAGCAGTACCCTTTCAGGGACTGATTACGAG. This codes for CASSTLSGTDYE. The CDR3, in full, reads CASSTLSGTDYEQYF.

This clone was found many times. From the germline J gene comes the end of the CDR3, since the read stops 3 residues before it. The genes are TRBV7-3 and TRBJ2-3, with D possibly being TRBD1 (6 bases). CDR1 and CDR2 from the germline V gene are SGHTA and FQGTGA. CDR3 length equals 12 residues. The CDR3 is CASSSPQGPQYF. The CDR3 DNA, read in part, is TGTGCCAGCAGCTCCCCACAGGGTCCG.